A selection of T cell receptor beta chains follows, all from one sample in a study of CD8 T cells in Susac syndrome. Using its own MiXCR run on the immunoSEQ multiplex PCR reads, TCRdb lists one record per CDR3 protein. Among 150,000 to 200,000 distinct CDR3 sequences listed, over 75% were seen once. Sequenced: CD4+ T cells from PBMCs. The receptor set was obtained from a human donor with Susac syndrome. CDR3s include the opening cysteine and the closing phenylalanine or tryptophan. The D gene is left open where the match is weak. Expanded clones are given a class, and other clones once, few, many or no size at all.

CDR3nt	CDR3aa	j_gene	len	v_gene	d_gene	abundance
TGCAGCGCGGGAGGGGGCTTGGTGATGAACACTGAAGCTTTCTTT	CSAGGGLVMNTEAFF	TRBJ1-1	15	TRBV29-1	TRBD1	.
TGCAGCGTTGGCAGGGGTGGGGACACTGAAGCTTTCTTT	CSVGRGGDTEAFF	TRBJ1-1	13	TRBV29-1	.	.
TGCGCCAGCAGCTTCTCACTAGCGGGATCCTCTGAGCAGTTCTTC	CASSFSLAGSSEQFF	TRBJ2-1	15	TRBV5-1	TRBD2	.
TGCAGTGCAAGGGAAGGGGGGAGCGTAGCGCGCGATACGCAGTATTTT	CSAREGGSVARDTQYF	TRBJ2-3	16	TRBV20-1	.	.
TGTGCCAGCAGTTCCTCGGAGAATTCACCCCTCCACTTT	CASSSSENSPLHF	TRBJ1-6	13	TRBV12-3/TRBV12-4	.	once
TGTGCCAGCTCACCAAATGACCCAGGGGGCAACTATGGCTACACCTTC	CASSPNDPGGNYGYTF	TRBJ1-2	16	TRBV18	TRBD1	.
TGTGCCAGCAGTTGGGACTTAGGGGGTACGCAGTATTTT	CASSWDLGGTQYF	TRBJ2-3	13	TRBV6-5	.	.
TGCGCCACCTCGAACGGGGGGGAGCTGTTTTTT	CATSNGGELFF	TRBJ2-2	11	TRBV10-1	.	.
TGTGCCAGCTCATCTCGACAGGGGTGGGAGACCCAGTACTTC	CASSSRQGWETQYF	TRBJ2-5	14	TRBV18	TRBD1	once
TGTGCCAGCAGCTTGGACGGGACCTTAAGGGGCTCCTACAATGAGCAGTTCTTC	CASSLDGTLRGSYNEQFF	TRBJ2-1	18	TRBV5-5	.	.
TGTGCCATTTCGAACTCGCGGGGGGACGAGCAGTACTTC	CAISNSRGDEQYF	TRBJ2-7	13	TRBV6-2/TRBV6-3	TRBD2	.
TGTGCCTGGAGCGATTCTTTGACAGGGTTGGGGTACGAGCAGTACTTC	CAWSDSLTGLGYEQYF	TRBJ2-7	16	TRBV30	TRBD1	.
TGCAGTGCTCGTGACAGGGTTATAACCGTAGCTAACTATGGCTACACCTTC	CSARDRVITVANYGYTF	TRBJ1-2	17	TRBV20-1	TRBD1	.
TGCGCCAGCAGCGCGCTAGCGGGAGGGCCTAGTAGTGAGCAGTTCTTC	CASSALAGGPSSEQFF	TRBJ2-1	16	TRBV5-1	TRBD2	.
TGTGCCAGCAGTTCTAGCGGGGCTACCTACGAGCAGTACTTC	CASSSSGATYEQYF	TRBJ2-7	14	TRBV6-1	TRBD2	few
TGCGCCAGCAGCGATGGACTAGATGAGCAGTTCTTC	CASSDGLDEQFF	TRBJ2-1	12	TRBV5-1	TRBD2	.
TGCGCCAGCAGCCAGGCCCGCCAAAGCACAGATACGCAGTATTTT	CASSQARQSTDTQYF	TRBJ2-3	15	TRBV5-1	.	.
TGCAGTGCTAGAGAATGGGCAGGGTACACCTTTGGAAACACCATATATTTT	CSAREWAGYTFGNTIYF	TRBJ1-3	17	TRBV20-1	.	.
TGCGCCAGCAGCACCGGGACGGGACAGGGGGCTGAGGAGCAGTTCTTC	CASSTGTGQGAEEQFF	TRBJ2-1	16	TRBV5-1	TRBD1	.
TGTGCCAGCCGGGGCGGGGACTATGGCTACACCTTC	CASRGGDYGYTF	TRBJ1-2	12	TRBV27	.	.
TGTGCCTGGAGTGCGGGTAGTTACTTAAGCAATCAGCCCCAGCATTTT	CAWSAGSYLSNQPQHF	TRBJ1-5	16	TRBV30	.	.
TGTGCCAGCAGCCAGTTGGGTAGCGGGGGAGAGACCCAGTACTTC	CASSQLGSGGETQYF	TRBJ2-5	15	TRBV3-1	TRBD2	.
TGCGCCAGCAGCCAAGATTTTGGGGAAGCGGGCTACGAGCAGTACTTC	CASSQDFGEAGYEQYF	TRBJ2-7	16	TRBV4-1	.	.
TGCGCCAGCAGCCCCGGGGCCCAGGGAAACCAAGAGACCCAGTACTTC	CASSPGAQGNQETQYF	TRBJ2-5	16	TRBV5-1	.	.
TGCAGTGCTGGGCCGGGAGCGGGGGCGGTCACAGATACGCAGTATTTT	CSAGPGAGAVTDTQYF	TRBJ2-3	16	TRBV20-1	TRBD2	.
TGTGCCAGCAGTTTACGACAGGGGGGACCTCAGCCCCAGCATTTT	CASSLRQGGPQPQHF	TRBJ1-5	15	TRBV27	TRBD1	.
TGCGCCAGCAGCTTGGATGCCAGGCGAGGAGAGACCCAGTACTTC	CASSLDARRGETQYF	TRBJ2-5	15	TRBV5-1	.	.
TGTGCCAGCAGCCAAGAAGTCGCAGGGCTAGGGACCCAGTACTTC	CASSQEVAGLGTQYF	TRBJ2-5	15	TRBV3-1	.	.
TGTGCCAGCAGTTTTTCGGACAACAATTCACCCCTCCACTTT	CASSFSDNNSPLHF	TRBJ1-6	14	TRBV12-3/TRBV12-4	.	.
TGCGCCAGCAGCCACCTCACCAGCCGGGCGACCTACAATGAGCAGTTCTTC	CASSHLTSRATYNEQFF	TRBJ2-1	17	TRBV4-1	.	.
TGTGCCAGCAGTGAACAGAGCTATGGCTACACCTTC	CASSEQSYGYTF	TRBJ1-2	12	TRBV2	.	.
TGTGCCACCAGGGGACCACACGGGACAGGGGGGACAGATACGCAGTATTTT	CATRGPHGTGGTDTQYF	TRBJ2-3	17	TRBV28	TRBD1	.